This T cell receptor (beta chain) was recovered during a study of cytomegalovirus exposure and HLA in healthy donors. Overall study context: As an earlier analysis found, roughly 180 million T cells yielded about 120 million unique TCR beta sequences. Study-level findings and limits: In vitro confirmation showed a few CMV-associated chains to be CMV antigen specific. Common viral pathogens (according to a later analysis) appeared linked to several of the most significant clusters.

Donors had nominal health at sampling but likely had unrecorded immune exposures. The CDR3 runs to 13 residues. Germline CDR1 and CDR2: SGHRS and YFSETQ. The ends lost 4 bases at V and 7 bases at J; junction bases unmatched: 3. This clone was seen once. Its antigen is undetermined. Primers included in the PCR were 60 Vbeta and 13 Jbeta primers. Clones were read by immunoSEQ multiplex PCR, and TCRdb kept only the in-frame ones, dropping some. This table holds 150,000 to 200,000 clones, about 76% found once. V and J are TRBV5-1 and TRBJ2-1, with TRBD1 matching 9 bases. Sequenced input: PBMCs. The receptor was isolated from a female donor in good health and CMV-seronegative. As DNA, the CDR3 is TGCGCCAGCAGCCGGACAGGGGAGAATGAGCAGTTCTTC. It yields the protein CASSRTGENEQFF.